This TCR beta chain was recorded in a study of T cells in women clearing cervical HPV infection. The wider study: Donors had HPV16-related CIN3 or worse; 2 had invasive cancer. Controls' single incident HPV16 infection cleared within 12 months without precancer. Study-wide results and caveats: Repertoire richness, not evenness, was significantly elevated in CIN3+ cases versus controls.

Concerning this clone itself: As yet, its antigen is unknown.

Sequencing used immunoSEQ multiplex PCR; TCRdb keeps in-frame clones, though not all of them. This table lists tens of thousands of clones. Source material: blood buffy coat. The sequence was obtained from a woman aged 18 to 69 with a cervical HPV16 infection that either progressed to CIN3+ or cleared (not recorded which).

Incomplete CDR3 DNA: TGTGCCAGCAGGGGGCGCGGGTACGAG. Protein sequence: CASRGRGYE. Given in full, the CDR3 is CASRGRGYEQYF. The genes are TRBV19 and TRBJ2-7; 8 bases fit TRBD1. Read coverage stops 3 residues before the CDR3 terminus; the germline J gene supplies the remainder. V was clipped by 9 bases and J by 4 bases; unmatched bases: 5. The CDR3 is 12 residues long. The germline CDR1 and CDR2 sequences are LNHDA and SQIVND (reference sequence).